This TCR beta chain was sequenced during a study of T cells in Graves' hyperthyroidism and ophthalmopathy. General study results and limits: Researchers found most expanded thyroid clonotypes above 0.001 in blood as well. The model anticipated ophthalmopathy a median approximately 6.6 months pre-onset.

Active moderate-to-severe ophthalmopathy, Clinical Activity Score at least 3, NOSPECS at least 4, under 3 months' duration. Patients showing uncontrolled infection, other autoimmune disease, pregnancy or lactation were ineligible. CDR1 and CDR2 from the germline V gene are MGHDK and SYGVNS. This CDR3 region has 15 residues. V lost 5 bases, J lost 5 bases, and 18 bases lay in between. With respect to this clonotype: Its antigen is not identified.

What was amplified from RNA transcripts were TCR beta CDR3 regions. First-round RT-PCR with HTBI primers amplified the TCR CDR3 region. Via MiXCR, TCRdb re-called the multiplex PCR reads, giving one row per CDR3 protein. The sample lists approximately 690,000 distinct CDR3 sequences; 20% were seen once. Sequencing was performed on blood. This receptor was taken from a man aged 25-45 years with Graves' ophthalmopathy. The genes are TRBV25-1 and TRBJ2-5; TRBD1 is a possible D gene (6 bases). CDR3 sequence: CASSSTGFLGETQYF. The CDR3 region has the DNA TGTGCCAGCAGTTCCACAGGGTTTTTAGGGGAGACCCAGTACTTC.